Included here is one T cell receptor (beta chain) sequence, with context. Antigen: not known. The data belong to a study of T-cell reconstitution after alpha-beta-depleted transplantation in children. Preparation of the TCRbeta library used unique molecular identifiers. A single record per CDR3 protein comes from TCRdb applying MiXCR to the PCR reads. The sample shows fewer than 550,000 distinct CDR3 sequences, about an eighth of them seen only once. Overall study results and limits: Alpha-beta T cells about two months after transplant reportedly derived from several hundred expanded graft clones. One year post-transplant, T-cell counts and diversity were largely derived from T cells produced anew. Surviving recipient cells, namely T cells and thymic progenitors, were the source of high day-60 TCRbeta diversity in some patients.

V lost 5 bases and J lost 4, with 6 bases in between. Looked up from germline, CDR1 is SEHNR and CDR2 is FQNEAQ (reference sequence). This CDR3 region has 12 residues. The TCR sequence derives from a female patient aged 2 to 10 who had a stem cell transplant for aplastic anemia, so the T cells may come from the graft donor. The material sequenced was PBMCs, mostly from graft donor cells, taken 180 days after TCRalphabeta/CD19-depleted stem cell transplant. This chain joins TRBV7-9 and TRBJ1-5, with D uncertain. CDR3 sequence reads: CASSRMNQPQHF. The CDR3 DNA sequence: TGTGCCAGCAGCCGTATGAATCAGCCCCAGCATTTT.